This TCR beta chain was identified during a study of blood T cell repertoires in COVID-19. Per germline, CDR1 MNHNS and CDR2 SASEGT. V dropped 2 bases and J dropped 7; count of bases not matched to a gene: 7. The CDR3 is 15 amino acids. Sequencing used immunoSEQ multiplex PCR; TCRdb keeps in-frame clones, though not all of them. The sample has fewer than 80,000 clones, roughly nine tenths seen once. The gene calls are TRBV6-1 and TRBJ2-1, with TRBD1 matching over 8 bases. Sequences were obtained from peripheral blood. The receptor's source is a woman aged 45-65 years with active COVID-19. In DNA form, the CDR3 reads TGTGCCAGCAGTGAACAGGGGGCGATGGGGAATGAGCAGTTCTTC. Amino acid sequence: CASSEQGAMGNEQFF.